This TCR beta chain was found in a study of T cell changes during pregnancy in multiple sclerosis. The repertoire was sequenced with immunoSEQ multiplex PCR; TCRdb's copy has only in-frame clones and lacks some. Of about 64,000 clones listed, roughly 92% are singletons. The length of the CDR3 is 17 residues. V lost 1 base and J lost 0, with 17 bases in between. Germline V CDR1 and CDR2: SGHRS, YFSETQ. The rearrangement uses TRBV5-1 and TRBJ2-7; TRBD1 might be the D (5 bases). The clonotype originates from a female donor with multiple sclerosis, enrolled in a pregnancy study. The source material was peripheral blood, sampled in the second trimester of pregnancy. The CDR3 coding sequence is TGCGCCAGCAGCTTGAAATCGGTCGACAGTATCTCCTACGAGCAGTACTTC. Translating gives CASSLKSVDSISYEQYF.